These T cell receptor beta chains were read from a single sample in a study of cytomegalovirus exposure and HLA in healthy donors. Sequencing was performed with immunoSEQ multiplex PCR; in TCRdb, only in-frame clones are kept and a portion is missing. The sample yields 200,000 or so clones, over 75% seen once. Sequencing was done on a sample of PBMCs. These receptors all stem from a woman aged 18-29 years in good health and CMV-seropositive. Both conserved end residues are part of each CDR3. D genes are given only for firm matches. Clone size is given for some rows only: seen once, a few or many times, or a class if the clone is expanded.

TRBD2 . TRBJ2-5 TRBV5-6 CASSLAGGLAHF TGTGCCAGCAGCTTGGCCGGGGGACTAGCACACTTC
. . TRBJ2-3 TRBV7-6 CASSLTDTQYF TGTGCCAGCAGCCTAACAGATACGCAGTATTTT
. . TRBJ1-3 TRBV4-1 CASSRRGGTNSGNTIYF TGCGCCAGCAGCCGGCGGGGAGGAACCAATTCTGGAAACACCATATATTTT
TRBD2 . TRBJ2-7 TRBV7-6 CASSDRLAGGHEQYF TGTGCCAGCAGCGACCGACTAGCGGGAGGGCACGAGCAGTACTTC
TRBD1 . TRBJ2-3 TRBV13 CASSHRDSLITDTQYF TGTGCCAGCAGCCACAGGGACAGCCTAATCACAGATACGCAGTATTTT
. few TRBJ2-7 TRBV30 CAWSVVQGRREQYF TGTGCCTGGAGTGTTGTCCAGGGAAGGCGGGAGCAGTACTTC
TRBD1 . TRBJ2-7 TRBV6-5 CASSDRVGSYEQYF TGTGCCAGCAGCGACAGGGTTGGGTCCTACGAGCAGTACTTC
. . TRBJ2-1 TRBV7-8 CASSLGQYNEQFF TGTGCCAGCAGCTTAGGGCAGTACAATGAGCAGTTCTTC
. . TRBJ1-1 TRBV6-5 CASSSTGSGAFF TGTGCCAGCAGCTCGACAGGTTCTGGAGCTTTCTTT
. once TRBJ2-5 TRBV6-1 CASSVSIVAETQYF TGTGCCAGCAGTGTCTCTATTGTCGCGGAGACCCAGTACTTC
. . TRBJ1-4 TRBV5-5 CASSFQGIDEKLFF TGTGCCAGCAGCTTCCAGGGGATCGATGAAAAACTGTTTTTT
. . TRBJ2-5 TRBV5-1 CASSLGGSQETQYF TGCGCCAGCAGCTTGGGCGGTTCCCAAGAGACCCAGTACTTC
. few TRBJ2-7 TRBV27 CASSFRPQGSYEQYF TGTGCCAGCAGTTTCCGGCCCCAGGGATCATACGAGCAGTACTTC
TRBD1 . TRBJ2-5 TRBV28 CASSSIGTGETQYF TGTGCCAGCAGTTCCATCGGGACAGGAGAGACCCAGTACTTC
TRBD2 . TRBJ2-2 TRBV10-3 CAISESGSGTGELFF TGTGCCATCAGTGAGAGCGGGAGTGGCACCGGGGAGCTGTTTTTT
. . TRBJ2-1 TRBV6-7 CASGLVDSAPYNEQFF TGTGCCAGCGGTCTGGTGGACAGTGCCCCCTACAATGAGCAGTTCTTC
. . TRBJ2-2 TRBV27 CASSFLTGELFF TGTGCCAGCAGTTTCCTCACCGGGGAGCTGTTTTTT
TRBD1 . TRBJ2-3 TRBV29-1 CSVDLTGFAQYF TGCAGCGTAGACCTGACAGGGTTTGCGCAGTATTTT
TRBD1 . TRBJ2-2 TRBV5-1 CASSPGQTNTGELFF TGCGCCAGCAGCCCGGGACAGACGAACACCGGGGAGCTGTTTTTT
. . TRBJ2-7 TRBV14 CASSQDRRGYEQYF TGTGCCAGCAGCCAAGATCGAAGGGGGTACGAGCAGTACTTC
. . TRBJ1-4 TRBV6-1 CASTRSLNEKLFF TGTGCCAGCACGAGGAGCCTAAATGAAAAACTGTTTTTT
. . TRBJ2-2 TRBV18 CASSPPGGTQNTGELFF TGTGCCAGCTCACCACCTGGAGGGACTCAAAACACCGGGGAGCTGTTTTTT
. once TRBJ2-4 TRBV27 CASSSLLRTASNIQYF TGTGCCAGCAGTTCCTTACTTAGGACAGCGTCAAACATTCAGTACTTC
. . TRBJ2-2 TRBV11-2 CASSLITGGGTGELFF TGTGCCAGCAGCTTAATCACAGGGGGGGGTACCGGGGAGCTGTTTTTT
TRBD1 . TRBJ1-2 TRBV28 CASQGVNGYTF TGTGCCAGCCAGGGGGTAAATGGCTACACCTTC
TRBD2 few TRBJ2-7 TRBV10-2 CASSEGTSGSPFYEQYF TGCGCCAGCAGTGAGGGGACTAGCGGGAGCCCCTTCTACGAGCAGTACTTC
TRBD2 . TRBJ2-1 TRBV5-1 CASSPTSVNEQFF TGCGCCAGCAGCCCGACTAGCGTGAATGAGCAGTTCTTC
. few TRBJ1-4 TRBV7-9 CASSNNAGFEKLFF TGTGCCAGCAGCAATAATGCGGGGTTTGAAAAACTGTTTTTT
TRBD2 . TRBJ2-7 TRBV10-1 CASSEAGAVSMQYF TGCGCCAGCAGTGAGGCGGGAGCCGTTTCAATGCAGTACTTC
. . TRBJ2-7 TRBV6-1 CASSDRPSGTYEQYF TGTGCCAGCAGTGACCGCCCGTCGGGAACCTACGAGCAGTACTTC
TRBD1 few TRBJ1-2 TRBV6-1 CASRPGQGVGGYTF TGTGCCAGCAGGCCGGGACAGGGGGTTGGTGGCTACACCTTC
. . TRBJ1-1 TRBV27 CASSPRAFGVITEAFF TGTGCCAGCAGTCCCCGAGCTTTTGGTGTAATAACTGAAGCTTTCTTT
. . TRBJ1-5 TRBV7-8 CASSLTRTRGPQHF TGTGCCAGCAGCTTAACCAGAACGCGCGGGCCCCAGCATTTT
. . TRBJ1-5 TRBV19 CASSMYEGSNQPQHF TGTGCCAGTAGTATGTATGAGGGTAGCAATCAGCCCCAGCATTTT
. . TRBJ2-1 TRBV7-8 CASLEGGLSSYNEQFF TGTGCCAGCTTAGAAGGTGGGCTAAGCTCCTACAATGAGCAGTTCTTC
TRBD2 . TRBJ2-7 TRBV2 CASSLGLAGRYEQYF TGTGCCAGCAGCTTGGGACTAGCGGGACGCTACGAGCAGTACTTC
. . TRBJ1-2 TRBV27 CASSLLPGQYGYTF TGTGCCAGCAGTTTACTACCAGGACAGTATGGCTACACCTTC
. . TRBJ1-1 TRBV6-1 CASSISGGRTEAFF TGTGCCAGCAGTATTTCCGGGGGTCGGACTGAAGCTTTCTTT
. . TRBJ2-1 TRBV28 CASSWRGREQFF TGTGCCAGCAGTTGGAGGGGGCGGGAGCAGTTCTTC
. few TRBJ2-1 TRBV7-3 CASSPQGRAQFF TGTGCCAGCAGCCCTCAGGGGCGGGCCCAGTTCTTC
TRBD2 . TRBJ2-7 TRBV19 CASTGGDEQYF TGTGCCAGTACGGGGGGGGACGAGCAGTACTTC
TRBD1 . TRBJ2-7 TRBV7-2 CASSHDRGTRQYF TGTGCCAGCAGCCATGACAGGGGGACGAGGCAGTACTTC
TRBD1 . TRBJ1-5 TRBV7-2 CASSPLWTGTYSNQPQHF TGTGCCAGCAGCCCCCTTTGGACAGGGACTTATAGCAATCAGCCCCAGCATTTT
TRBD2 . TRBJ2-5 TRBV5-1 CASSLAARLAGETQYF TGCGCCAGCAGCTTGGCCGCTCGTCTAGCGGGGGAGACCCAGTACTTC
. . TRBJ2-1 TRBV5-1 CASYKNNEQFF TGCGCCAGCTATAAAAACAATGAGCAGTTCTTC
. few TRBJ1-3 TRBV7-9 CASSLGVRGADGNTIYF TGTGCCAGCAGCTTAGGGGTGCGTGGGGCGGATGGAAACACCATATATTTT
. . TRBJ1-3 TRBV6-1 CASSEQGNTIYF TGTGCCAGCAGTGAACAGGGAAACACCATATATTTT
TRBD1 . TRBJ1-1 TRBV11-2 CASSLKVGRGLLLNTEAFF TGTGCCAGCAGCTTAAAGGTGGGCAGGGGGCTGCTTCTGAACACTGAAGCTTTCTTT
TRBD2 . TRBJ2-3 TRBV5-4 CASSLRLAGLTDTQYF TGTGCCAGCAGCCTCAGACTAGCGGGACTCACAGATACGCAGTATTTT